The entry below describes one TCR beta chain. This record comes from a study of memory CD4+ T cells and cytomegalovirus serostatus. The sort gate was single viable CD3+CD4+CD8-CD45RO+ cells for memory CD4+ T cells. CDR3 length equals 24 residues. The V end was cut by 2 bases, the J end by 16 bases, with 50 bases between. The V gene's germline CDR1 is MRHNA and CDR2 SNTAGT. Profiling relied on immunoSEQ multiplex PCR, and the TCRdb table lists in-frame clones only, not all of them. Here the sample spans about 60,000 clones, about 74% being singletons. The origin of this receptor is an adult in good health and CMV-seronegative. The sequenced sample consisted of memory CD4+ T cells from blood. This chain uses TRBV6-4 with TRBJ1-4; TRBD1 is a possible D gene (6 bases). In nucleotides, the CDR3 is TGTGCCAGCAGTGACCCGACAGGCGGACCCACACTTATCATAATTCGCCCCAACTTCAGAGTACCGTTTTTT. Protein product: CASSDPTGGPTLIIIRPNFRVPFF.